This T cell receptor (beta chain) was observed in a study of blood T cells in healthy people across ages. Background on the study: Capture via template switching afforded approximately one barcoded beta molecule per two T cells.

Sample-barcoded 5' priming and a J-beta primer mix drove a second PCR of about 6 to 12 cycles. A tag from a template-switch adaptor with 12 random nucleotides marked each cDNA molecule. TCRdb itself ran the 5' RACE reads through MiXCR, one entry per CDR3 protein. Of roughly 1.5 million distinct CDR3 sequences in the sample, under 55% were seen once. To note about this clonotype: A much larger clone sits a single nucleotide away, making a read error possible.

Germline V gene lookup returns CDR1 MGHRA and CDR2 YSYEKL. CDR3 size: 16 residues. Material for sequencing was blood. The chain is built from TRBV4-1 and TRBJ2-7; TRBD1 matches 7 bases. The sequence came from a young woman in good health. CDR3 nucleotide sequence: TGCGCCGGCAGCCAAGATAATGCATACGGACAGGAGGAGCAGTACTTC. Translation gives CAGSQDNAYGQEEQYF.